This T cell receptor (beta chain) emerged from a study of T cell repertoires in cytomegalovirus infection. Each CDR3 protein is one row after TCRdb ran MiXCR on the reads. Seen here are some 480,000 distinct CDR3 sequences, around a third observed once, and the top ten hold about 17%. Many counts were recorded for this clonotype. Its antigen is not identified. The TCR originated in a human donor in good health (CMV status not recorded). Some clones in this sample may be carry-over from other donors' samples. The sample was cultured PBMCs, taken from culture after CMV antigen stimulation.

The CDR3 loop reads CASSFVGTANNEQFF. The CDR3 region has the DNA TGTGCCAGCAGTTTCGTAGGGACAGCAAACAATGAGCAGTTCTTC. This chain connects TRBV12-3 or TRBV12-4 to TRBJ2-1; 7 bases map to TRBD1. The CDR3 is 15 amino acids. V shed 3 bases, J shed 5 bases, and the junction held 7 bases outside the gene matches.